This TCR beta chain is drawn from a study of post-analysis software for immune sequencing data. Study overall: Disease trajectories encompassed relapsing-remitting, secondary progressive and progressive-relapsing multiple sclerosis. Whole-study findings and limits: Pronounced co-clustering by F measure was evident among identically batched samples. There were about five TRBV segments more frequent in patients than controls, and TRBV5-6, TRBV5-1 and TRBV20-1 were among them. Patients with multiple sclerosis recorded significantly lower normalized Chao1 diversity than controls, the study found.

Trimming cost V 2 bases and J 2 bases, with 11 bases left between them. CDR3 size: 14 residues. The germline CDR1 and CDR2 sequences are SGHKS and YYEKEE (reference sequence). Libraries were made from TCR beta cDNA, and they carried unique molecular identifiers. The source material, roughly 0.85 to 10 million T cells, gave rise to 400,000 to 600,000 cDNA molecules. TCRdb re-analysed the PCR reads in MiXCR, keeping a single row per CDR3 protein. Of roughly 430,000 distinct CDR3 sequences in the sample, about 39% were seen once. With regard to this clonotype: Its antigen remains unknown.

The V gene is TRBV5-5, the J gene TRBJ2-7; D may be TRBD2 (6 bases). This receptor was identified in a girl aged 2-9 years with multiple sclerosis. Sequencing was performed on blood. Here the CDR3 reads CASSLTSFPYEQYF. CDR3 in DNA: TGTGCCAGCAGCTTAACTAGCTTTCCCTACGAGCAGTACTTC. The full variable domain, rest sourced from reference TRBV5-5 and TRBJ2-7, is DAGVTQSPTHLIKTRGQQVTLRCSPISGHKSVSWYQQVLGQGPQFIFQYYEKEERGRGNFPDRFSARQFPNYSSELNVNALLLGDSALYLCASSLTSFPYEQYFGPGTRLTVT.